This T cell receptor beta chain was recorded in a study of shared clonotypes between healthy human individuals. Points from the study as a whole: There were few donors, and this limited the genetic and exposure-history diversity represented.

At the deep level, the assay was run. The data were produced by immunoSEQ multiplex PCR, yet TCRdb's version contains in-frame clones alone and is incomplete. The sample includes 470,000 or so clones, about 84% of them seen just once. This clone was seen once. The antigen remains undetermined. The sequence was collected from a woman in her 40s in good health. Some clones in this sample may be carry-over from other donors' samples. Sequenced material: PBMCs.

The CDR3 nucleotides read TGCAGCGCTAGGGACAGTAACTATGGCTACACCTTC. It codes for CSARDSNYGYTF. The chain uses TRBV29-1 and TRBJ1-2; 7 nucleotides match TRBD1. CDR1 and CDR2 from the germline V gene are SQVTM and ANQGSEA. J lost 1 base, V lost 7 bases, and 3 bases had no gene match. The CDR3 length is 12 residues.